A selection of T cell receptor beta chains follows, all from one sample in a study of blood T cell repertoires in COVID-19. TCRdb's table, derived via immunoSEQ multiplex PCR, lists solely in-frame clones and lacks some. The table has approximately 170,000 clones, about 80% seen once; the top ten hold approximately 12%. The sequenced sample was peripheral blood. Receptors were obtained from a man between 65 and 85 years old who had recovered from COVID-19. CDR3s include the opening cysteine and the closing phenylalanine or tryptophan. The order of the fields is V gene, clone size, J gene, D gene, CDR3 protein, CDR3 DNA. A D gene is named only where the DNA matches it firmly. Clone sizes are given selectively: once, few, many, or a class where the clone is expanded.

v_gene: TRBV5-1
abundance: once
j_gene: TRBJ2-7
d_gene: .
CDR3aa: CASSLGQGGGEQYF
CDR3nt: TGCGCCAGCAGCTTGGGGCAGGGGGGTGGCGAGCAGTACTTC

v_gene: TRBV30
abundance: .
j_gene: TRBJ1-2
d_gene: .
CDR3aa: CAWSPFGNPSGSGYTF
CDR3nt: TGTGCCTGGAGTCCCTTTGGGAACCCTTCGGGGTCTGGCTACACCTTC

v_gene: TRBV6-1
abundance: .
j_gene: TRBJ2-3
d_gene: .
CDR3aa: CASSEALRELDTQYF
CDR3nt: TGTGCCAGCAGTGAAGCGCTCCGGGAGTTAGATACGCAGTATTTT

v_gene: TRBV27
abundance: .
j_gene: TRBJ2-7
d_gene: TRBD2
CDR3aa: CASSLSSGSSYEQYF
CDR3nt: TGTGCCAGCAGTTTATCTAGCGGGAGTAGCTACGAGCAGTACTTC

v_gene: TRBV24-1
abundance: once
j_gene: TRBJ2-5
d_gene: TRBD2
CDR3aa: CATSGSGDQETQYF
CDR3nt: TGTGCCACCAGCGGTAGCGGGGACCAAGAGACCCAGTACTTC

v_gene: TRBV5-4
abundance: .
j_gene: TRBJ2-3
d_gene: .
CDR3aa: CASSLRGGVSTDTQYF
CDR3nt: TGTGCCAGCAGCTTGCGTGGCGGGGTTAGCACAGATACGCAGTATTTT

v_gene: TRBV18
abundance: .
j_gene: TRBJ2-1
d_gene: TRBD2
CDR3aa: CASSPNPGGYEQFF
CDR3nt: TGTGCCAGCTCACCGAACCCGGGGGGGTATGAGCAGTTCTTC

v_gene: TRBV11-2
abundance: once
j_gene: TRBJ2-3
d_gene: TRBD2
CDR3aa: CASSRTSGESTDTQYF
CDR3nt: TGTGCCAGCAGCCGGACTAGCGGAGAAAGCACAGATACGCAGTATTTT

v_gene: TRBV5-6
abundance: .
j_gene: TRBJ2-1
d_gene: .
CDR3aa: CASSLGWDIGRNEQFF
CDR3nt: TGTGCCAGCAGCTTGGGGTGGGACATCGGGCGTAATGAGCAGTTCTTC

v_gene: TRBV4-2
abundance: .
j_gene: TRBJ2-1
d_gene: TRBD2
CDR3aa: CASSQDGAGGSMEHEQFF
CDR3nt: TGTGCCAGCAGCCAAGATGGGGCGGGAGGATCAATGGAGCATGAGCAGTTCTTC

v_gene: TRBV10-3
abundance: .
j_gene: TRBJ2-7
d_gene: TRBD1
CDR3aa: CAITPGQGKNEQYF
CDR3nt: TGTGCCATCACCCCGGGACAGGGAAAAAACGAGCAGTACTTC

v_gene: TRBV6-5
abundance: .
j_gene: TRBJ2-1
d_gene: TRBD2
CDR3aa: CASRAGTRSYNEQFF
CDR3nt: TGTGCCAGCAGAGCCGGGACTAGATCCTACAATGAGCAGTTCTTC

v_gene: TRBV24-1
abundance: .
j_gene: TRBJ1-2
d_gene: .
CDR3aa: CATSDLQDYGYTF
CDR3nt: TGTGCCACCAGTGATTTGCAGGACTATGGCTACACCTTC

v_gene: TRBV5-8
abundance: .
j_gene: TRBJ2-2
d_gene: TRBD1
CDR3aa: CASRGQGIGTGELFF
CDR3nt: TGTGCCAGCAGAGGACAGGGTATTGGCACCGGGGAGCTGTTTTTT

v_gene: TRBV5-4
abundance: once
j_gene: TRBJ2-7
d_gene: .
CDR3aa: CASSRDTTYEQYF
CDR3nt: TGTGCCAGCAGCCGGGACACCACCTACGAGCAGTACTTC

v_gene: TRBV27
abundance: .
j_gene: TRBJ2-1
d_gene: .
CDR3aa: CASSLLAFF
CDR3nt: TGTGCCAGCAGTTTATTAGCGTTCTTC

v_gene: TRBV5-5
abundance: once
j_gene: TRBJ2-7
d_gene: TRBD1
CDR3aa: CASSRQGTYEQYF
CDR3nt: TGTGCCAGCAGCCGACAGGGAACCTACGAGCAGTACTTC

v_gene: TRBV11-2
abundance: .
j_gene: TRBJ2-1
d_gene: TRBD2
CDR3aa: CASTQSGGGYNEQFF
CDR3nt: TGTGCCAGCACCCAAAGCGGGGGGGGCTACAATGAGCAGTTCTTC

v_gene: TRBV7-6
abundance: few
j_gene: TRBJ1-5
d_gene: .
CDR3aa: CASSPTNSNQPQHF
CDR3nt: TGTGCCAGCAGCCCCACAAATAGCAATCAGCCCCAGCATTTT

v_gene: TRBV3-1/TRBV3-2
abundance: .
j_gene: TRBJ2-7
d_gene: .
CDR3aa: CASSQEGRGHEQYF
CDR3nt: TGTGCCAGCAGCCAGGAGGGAAGGGGACACGAGCAGTACTTC

v_gene: TRBV27
abundance: once
j_gene: TRBJ2-7
d_gene: TRBD1
CDR3aa: CASSLSQPGQDHEQYF
CDR3nt: TGTGCCAGCAGTTTATCACAACCGGGACAGGACCACGAGCAGTACTTC

v_gene: TRBV5-1
abundance: .
j_gene: TRBJ2-2
d_gene: .
CDR3aa: CASSLGQDSNTGELFF
CDR3nt: TGCGCCAGCAGCTTGGGACAGGATTCGAACACCGGGGAGCTGTTTTTT

v_gene: TRBV10-1
abundance: .
j_gene: TRBJ2-2
d_gene: .
CDR3aa: CASSSTTRTNTGELFF
CDR3nt: TGCGCCAGCAGTTCAACTACGAGAACGAACACCGGGGAGCTGTTTTTT

v_gene: TRBV5-4
abundance: .
j_gene: TRBJ1-2
d_gene: .
CDR3aa: CASSLAMGNYGYTF
CDR3nt: TGTGCCAGCAGCTTGGCCATGGGCAACTATGGCTACACCTTC

v_gene: TRBV7-8
abundance: .
j_gene: TRBJ2-5
d_gene: TRBD1
CDR3aa: CASSYNPGQQETQYF
CDR3nt: TGTGCCAGCAGTTATAACCCGGGACAGCAAGAGACCCAGTACTTC

v_gene: TRBV30
abundance: .
j_gene: TRBJ2-5
d_gene: .
CDR3aa: CAWSIQNQETQYF
CDR3nt: TGTGCCTGGAGTATACAGAACCAAGAGACCCAGTACTTC

v_gene: TRBV6-5
abundance: .
j_gene: TRBJ2-7
d_gene: .
CDR3aa: CASSYGGDYEQYF
CDR3nt: TGTGCCAGCAGTTACGGCGGGGACTACGAGCAGTACTTC

v_gene: TRBV18
abundance: .
j_gene: TRBJ2-2
d_gene: .
CDR3aa: CASSPTEANTGELFF
CDR3nt: TGTGCCAGCTCACCGACAGAGGCGAACACCGGGGAGCTGTTTTTT

v_gene: TRBV21-1
abundance: .
j_gene: TRBJ2-5
d_gene: .
CDR3aa: CASSKGGASGRSMYQETQYF
CDR3nt: TGTGCCAGCAGCAAAGGAGGGGCTAGCGGGAGGTCCATGTACCAAGAGACCCAGTACTTC

v_gene: TRBV7-2
abundance: once
j_gene: TRBJ2-7
d_gene: .
CDR3aa: CATKAGSSSYEQYF
CDR3nt: TGTGCCACCAAGGCGGGGTCGAGCTCCTACGAGCAGTACTTC

v_gene: TRBV12-3/TRBV12-4
abundance: .
j_gene: TRBJ1-5
d_gene: .
CDR3aa: CASSYLSNQPQHF
CDR3nt: TGTGCCAGCAGCTACCTGAGCAATCAGCCCCAGCATTTT

v_gene: TRBV9
abundance: .
j_gene: TRBJ1-2
d_gene: TRBD1
CDR3aa: CASSVRQGGAFTF
CDR3nt: TGTGCCAGCAGCGTCCGACAGGGGGGAGCTTTCACCTTC

v_gene: TRBV5-4
abundance: .
j_gene: TRBJ2-7
d_gene: .
CDR3aa: CASSLVPGEYEQYF
CDR3nt: TGTGCCAGCAGCTTGGTGCCGGGGGAGTACGAGCAGTACTTC

v_gene: TRBV28
abundance: .
j_gene: TRBJ1-4
d_gene: .
CDR3aa: CASSLGGLNEKLFF
CDR3nt: TGTGCCAGCAGTTTAGGAGGGCTGAATGAAAAACTGTTTTTT

v_gene: TRBV19
abundance: .
j_gene: TRBJ1-5
d_gene: .
CDR3aa: CASSKDTVMSNQPQHF
CDR3nt: TGTGCCAGTAGTAAAGATACGGTAATGAGCAATCAGCCCCAGCATTTT

v_gene: TRBV19
abundance: .
j_gene: TRBJ1-5
d_gene: .
CDR3aa: CASSIPGNSNQPQHF
CDR3nt: TGTGCCAGTAGTATCCCGGGGAACAGCAATCAGCCCCAGCATTTT

v_gene: TRBV7-6
abundance: .
j_gene: TRBJ2-7
d_gene: .
CDR3aa: CASSFSSGDYEQYF
CDR3nt: TGTGCCAGCAGTTTTAGTAGCGGTGACTACGAGCAGTACTTC